The present entry profiles one T cell receptor (beta chain) with its context. The antigen is undetermined. The data originate from a study of CXCR3-negative and CXCR3-positive naive CD8 T cells. The study, taken as a whole, reports: TRBV-TRBJ usage was alike in naive CXCR3-negative and CXCR3-positive cells but differed in memory cells. Diversity ran similarly high across both naive subsets but far lower in memory CD8+ cells. Naive cells positive for CXCR3 carried more hydrophobic TRB CDR3s than CXCR3-negative ones.

With 290,000 or so cells each, the CD8+ T cell subsets were individually sorted in triplicate. UMI-tagged TRB cDNA libraries were built via 5' RACE. TCRdb reanalyzed the 5' RACE reads and collapses them to one entry per CDR3 protein, without DNA. This sample contains 6,000 to 8,500 distinct CDR3 sequences. The CDR3 is 15 amino acids. From germline, CDR1 is MDHEN and CDR2 SYDVKM. Sequencing was performed on naive CXCR3+ CD8+ T cells from blood. Subset denoted: CD45RO-CCR7+CD27+CD95- naive CD8+ T cells expressing CXCR3 (TNR3+). The rearrangement links TRBV28 to TRBJ2-1. This clonotype was sampled from a human donor in good health. Some clones in this sample may be carry-over from other donors' samples. CDR3 in amino acids: CASSSLQSSYNEQFF. The full variable domain, in which reference TRBV28 and TRBJ2-1 provide the parts outside the CDR3, is DVKVTQSSRYLVKRTGEKVFLECVQDMDHENMFWYRQDPGLGLRLIYFSYDVKMKEKGDIPEGYSVSREKKERFSLILESASTNQTSMYLCASSSLQSSYNEQFFGPGTRLTVL.